One and the same sample provided the 17 T cell receptor beta chains below, sequenced in a study of T cells in narcolepsy. Repertoires were generated with immunoSEQ multiplex PCR, while TCRdb's copy carries only in-frame clones and drops some. The data hold 20,000 to 25,000 clones, with about 80% observed a single time. The sample comprised memory (CD45RA-) CD4+ T cells from blood. The receptors were sampled from a human donor in good health.

The CDR3 spells CASSFTGGDPQHF. Written as DNA, the CDR3 is TGTGCCAGCAGCTTCACGGGGGGGGACCCCCAGCATTTT. This rearrangement joins TRBV7-9 to TRBJ1-5; a weak D match, TRBD1 (5 bases). This CDR3 region has 13 residues. The V end was cut by 3 bases, the J end by 10 bases, with 13 bases between. The germline gives CDR1 SEHNR, CDR2 FQNEAQ (reference sequence). The full variable domain, rest sourced from reference TRBV7-9 and TRBJ1-5, is DTGVSQNPRHKITKRGQNVTFRCDPISEHNRLYWYRQTLGQGPEFLTYFQNEAQLEKSRLLSDRFSAERPKGSFSTLEIQRTEQGDSAMYLCASSFTGGDPQHFGDGTRLSIL.

The chain combines TRBV5-1 with TRBJ1-2; 8 positions agree with TRBD1. Germline CDR1 SGHRS, CDR2 YFSETQ. This CDR3 has 14 residues. With 0 bases clipped from V and 8 bases from J, the junction kept 6 bases outside the gene matches. The CDR3 protein is CASSLESGTGGYTF. The CDR3 coding sequence is TGCGCCAGCAGCTTGGAATCGGGGACAGGAGGCTACACCTTC.

The chain uses TRBV4-2 and TRBJ1-4; possible D gene TRBD1, 5 bases. The CDR3 is 17 amino acids. V was clipped by 0 bases and J by 0 bases, with 11 bases between them. Germline V CDR1 and CDR2: LGHNA, YNFKEQ. The CDR3 region has the DNA TGTGCCAGCAGCCAAGATGGGGGGTCGGCAACTAATGAAAAACTGTTTTTT. Its translation is CASSQDGGSATNEKLFF.

This chain uses TRBV7-9 with TRBJ2-5, with TRBD2 identical over 7 bases. Trimming cost V 6 bases and J 9 bases; bases outside gene matches: 16. The CDR3 contains 15 residues. From germline, CDR1 is SEHNR and CDR2 FQNEAQ (reference sequence). CDR3 in DNA: TGTGCCAGCAGGCCGGGGCGAGCGGGGTCTGTGGCCCAGTACTTC. Protein product: CASRPGRAGSVAQYF.

This chain's CDR3 is CASSLEFRTSYNEQFF. As DNA, the CDR3 is TGCGCCAGCAGCTTGGAGTTCAGGACGTCATACAATGAGCAGTTCTTC. V and J are TRBV5-1 and TRBJ2-1; D not resolved. CDR3 length: 16 residues. In germline, CDR1 is SGHRS, CDR2 YFSETQ. V lost 0 bases to trimming and J lost 4 bases, with 14 bases between them.

V gene TRBV6-1 combines with J gene TRBJ2-7; 8 bases align to TRBD1. The junction had 9 bases not matched to a gene; V was cut back by 6 bases and J by 5 bases. This CDR3 has 14 residues. The germline V gene has CDR1 MNHNS and CDR2 SASEGT. This CDR3 is CASRPARTGNEQYF. The CDR3 DNA follows: TGTGCCAGCAGACCCGCCCGGACAGGGAACGAGCAGTACTTC.

As concerns this clone: An end of the junction does not agree with germline; a read error may underlie this. Other DNA sequences in this specimen translate into the identical CDR3. This chain links TRBV18 with TRBJ2-5; D possibly corresponds to TRBD1 (6 bases). The germline V gene encodes CDR1 KGHSH and CDR2 LQKENI. The CDR3 sequence is 14 residues long. CDR3 amino acids: CASSLGHSEETQYF. The CDR3 bases are TGTGCCAGCTCCCTGGGACATTCTGAAGAGACTCAGTACTTC. The full variable domain, in which reference TRBV18 and TRBJ2-5 provide the parts outside the CDR3, is NAGVMQNPRHLVRRRGQEARLRCSPMKGHSHVYWYRQLPEEGLKFMVYLQKENIIDESGMPKERFSAEFPKEGPSILRIQQVVRGDSAAYFCASSLGHSEETQYFGPGTRLLVL.

V gene TRBV10-1 combines with J gene TRBJ1-2; D unresolved. The length of the CDR3 is 14 residues. The V gene's germline CDR1 is WNHNN and CDR2 SYGVQD (reference sequence). Trimming left V 3 bases short and J 1 base short, with 9 bases between. CDR3 sequence reads: CASSEAGINYGYTF. Here the CDR3 DNA reads TGCGCCAGCAGTGAAGCGGGCATTAACTATGGCTACACCTTC.

CDR3 protein: CASSELAGGPSSTDTQYF. As DNA, the CDR3 is TGCGCCAGCAGTGAACTAGCGGGGGGGCCGTCTAGCACAGATACGCAGTATTTT. The chain employs TRBV10-1 and TRBJ2-3; 13 bases agree with TRBD2. CDR1 is WNHNN, CDR2 SYGVQD, per germline (reference sequence). The ends lost 3 bases at V and 0 bases at J; junction bases unmatched: 6. CDR3 length: 18 amino acids.

The chain joins TRBV6-5 to TRBJ2-3; 7 nucleotides line up with TRBD1. CDR1 MNHEY and CDR2 SVGAGI come from the germline V gene. The V gene end was trimmed by 0 bases and the J gene end by 5 bases; junction bases not matched to a gene: 8. CDR3 length: 16 amino acids. CDR3 nucleotides: TGTGCCAGCAGTTACTCGGAACCCAGGGGGAAAGATACGCAGTATTTT. Translated, it gives CASSYSEPRGKDTQYF.

The chain uses TRBV27 and TRBJ2-3; D is ambiguous. V was cut by 7 bases and J by 3 bases, with 14 bases left in between. This CDR3 is built from 14 residues. Per germline, CDR1 MNHEY and CDR2 SMNVEV (reference sequence). The CDR3 DNA reads as TGTGCCAGCACCCTCAAAAGCCCGACAGATACGCAGTATTTT. As protein: CASTLKSPTDTQYF.

The chain carries TRBV5-4 and TRBJ1-2; D is possibly TRBD1 (5 bases). CDR1 SGHNT and CDR2 YYREEE come from the germline V gene (reference sequence). Trimming left V 4 bases short and J 4 bases short, with 17 bases between. CDR3 size: 15 residues. The CDR3 DNA reads as TGTGCCAGCAGCAGTGAATGGGGCTCGCGCTATGGCTACACCTTC. Translated: CASSSEWGSRYGYTF.

The chain recombines TRBV7-9 with TRBJ1-2; a possible D gene is TRBD1 (6 bases). V was shortened by 4 bases and J by 6 bases, with 15 bases between the two germline ends. The germline V gene has CDR1 SEHNR and CDR2 FQNEAQ (reference sequence). CDR3 length equals 14 residues. CDR3 nucleotides: TGTGCCAGCAGCTCGGACAGTCTTTGGGATGGCTACACCTTC. Translation: CASSSDSLWDGYTF. The full variable domain, in which reference TRBV7-9 and TRBJ1-2 provide the parts outside the CDR3, is DTGVSQNPRHKITKRGQNVTFRCDPISEHNRLYWYRQTLGQGPEFLTYFQNEAQLEKSRLLSDRFSAERPKGSFSTLEIQRTEQGDSAMYLCASSSDSLWDGYTFGSGTRLTVV.

The rearrangement uses TRBV21-1 and TRBJ2-2. TRBV21-1 is termed a pseudogene. This CDR3 is built from 14 residues. The CDR3 nucleotides read TGTGCCAGCAGCAAAGGCCAGAGAAGCAGGGAGCTGTTTTTT. It translates to CASSKGQRSRELFF.

This rearrangement joins TRBV21-1 to TRBJ2-3; the tabulated D call, TRBD2, remains unverified against the DNA. TRBV21-1 is shown as a pseudogene. CDR3 length: 16 residues. CDR3 region: CASSKASGGITDTQYF. The CDR3 DNA reads as TGTGCCAGCAGCAAAGCAAGCGGGGGGATCACAGATACGCAGTATTTT.

The CDR3 bases are TGTGCCAGCAGCCCCTCTTTGCCCCAGGCAGGGGTGACCTACGAGCAGTACTTC. Amino acids: CASSPSLPQAGVTYEQYF. The rearrangement uses TRBV11-2 and TRBJ2-5, with D perhaps matching TRBD1 (6 bases). The J call may be incorrect, as the DNA end agrees better with TRBJ2-7. CDR1 and CDR2 from the germline V gene are SGHAT and FQNNGV. This CDR3 comprises 18 residues.

J is TRBJ2-1 and V is TRBV9; perhaps TRBD2 as D (6 bases). The CDR3 is 15 residues long. V was cut by 2 bases and J by 10 bases, with 19 bases left in between. Germline V gene lookup returns CDR1 SGDLS and CDR2 YYNGEE. The CDR3 protein is CASSVRDSLAWEQFF. The CDR3 bases are TGTGCCAGCAGCGTCCGGGACTCCCTGGCTTGGGAGCAGTTCTTC.